Each of the 5 T cell receptor beta chains below was sequenced from the same sample in a study of T cells in Graves' hyperthyroidism and ophthalmopathy. TCR beta CDR3 regions were amplified from RNA transcripts. First-round RT-PCR of the TCR CDR3 relied on the HTBI primer set. MiXCR was run by TCRdb on the multiplex PCR reads, yielding one entry per CDR3 protein. The table lists under 250,000 distinct CDR3 sequences, about 15% of them singletons, with 50% in the top ten. The material sequenced was blood. These receptor sequences come from a man aged 50 or older with Graves' hyperthyroidism.

This clonotype showed up many times. This chain links TRBV3-1 with TRBJ1-2, with a possible D match to TRBD1 (5 bases). V was pared by 0 bases and J by 8 bases, with 16 bases between. This CDR3 has 15 amino acids. CDR1 is LGHDT, CDR2 YNNKEL, per germline (reference sequence). CDR3 amino acids: CASSQDLRRGWGYTF. The CDR3 coding sequence is TGTGCCAGCAGCCAAGATCTAAGGAGGGGTTGGGGCTACACCTTC.

DNA for the CDR3: TGTGCCAGCAGTTTAAGCGGGGATTACAATGAGCAGTTCTTC. This sequence encodes CASSLSGDYNEQFF. The chain carries TRBV28 and TRBJ2-1; 7 bases are shared with TRBD2. J was trimmed by 4 bases and V by 2 bases; bases with no gene match: 2. Germline CDR1 is MDHEN and CDR2 is SYDVKM. This CDR3 is 14 amino acids long.

This clonotype was detected only a few times. V is TRBV5-1 and J is TRBJ1-5, with D possibly TRBD1 on 6 matching bases. The V end was cut by 4 bases, the J end by 3 bases, with 11 bases between. The CDR3 spans 14 residues. Germline values: CDR1 SGHRS, CDR2 YFSETQ. In DNA, the CDR3 is TGCGCCAGCAGCACAGGGAACGACAATCAGCCCCAGCATTTT. Amino acid sequence: CASSTGNDNQPQHF. Based on the CDR3 plus reference TRBV5-1 and TRBJ1-5, the full variable domain is KAGVTQTPRYLIKTRGQQVTLSCSPISGHRSVSWYQQTPGQGLQFLFEYFSETQRNKGNFPGRFSGRQFSNSRSEMNVSTLELGDSALYLCASSTGNDNQPQHFGDGTRLSIL.

This clonotype was recorded many times. This rearrangement joins TRBV20-1 to TRBJ1-1; 7 bases map to TRBD1. The V segment lost 2 bases and the J segment 1 base; nucleotides outside the gene matches: 7. CDR3 length equals 15 residues. Per the germline V gene, CDR1 is DFQATT and CDR2 is SNEGSKA (reference sequence). CDR3 sequence reads: CSARNPTGKNTEAFF. As DNA, the CDR3 is TGCAGTGCTAGAAACCCGACAGGGAAGAACACTGAAGCTTTCTTT.

This clonotype has ten or more counts. The chain joins TRBV28 to TRBJ1-2; a weak D match, TRBD1 (5 bases). Germline V CDR1 and CDR2: MDHEN, SYDVKM. V lost 4 bases, J lost 4 bases, and 13 bases lay in between. This CDR3 is 14 amino acids long. The CDR3 DNA is TGTGCCAGCAGTTACCCGACAGCGGGCTATGGCTACACCTTC. Its protein is CASSYPTAGYGYTF.